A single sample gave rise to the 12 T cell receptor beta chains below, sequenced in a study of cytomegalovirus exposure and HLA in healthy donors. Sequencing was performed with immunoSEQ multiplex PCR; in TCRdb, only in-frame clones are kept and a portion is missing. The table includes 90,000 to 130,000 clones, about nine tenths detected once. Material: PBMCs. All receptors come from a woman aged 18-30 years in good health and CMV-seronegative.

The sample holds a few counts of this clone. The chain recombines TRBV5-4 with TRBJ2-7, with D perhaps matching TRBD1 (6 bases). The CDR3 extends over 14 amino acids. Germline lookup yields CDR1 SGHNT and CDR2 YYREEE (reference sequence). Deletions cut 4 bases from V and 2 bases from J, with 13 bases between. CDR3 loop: CASSPGRGAYEQYF. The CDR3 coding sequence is TGTGCCAGCAGCCCGGGCAGGGGCGCCTACGAGCAGTACTTC. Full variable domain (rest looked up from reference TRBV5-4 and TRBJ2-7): ETGVTQSPTHLIKTRGQQVTLRCSSQSGHNTVSWYQQALGQGPQFIFQYYREEENGRGNFPPRFSGLQFPNYSSELNVNALELDDSALYLCASSPGRGAYEQYFGPGTRLTVT.

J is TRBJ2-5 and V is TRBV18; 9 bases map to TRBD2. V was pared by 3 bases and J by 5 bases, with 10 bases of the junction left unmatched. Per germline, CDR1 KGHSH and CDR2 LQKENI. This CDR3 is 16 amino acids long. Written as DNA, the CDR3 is TGTGCCAGCTCACCTGGTAGCGGGGGCCCTGGGGAGACCCAGTACTTC. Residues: CASSPGSGGPGETQYF. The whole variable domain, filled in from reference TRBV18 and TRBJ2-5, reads NAGVMQNPRHLVRRRGQEARLRCSPMKGHSHVYWYRQLPEEGLKFMVYLQKENIIDESGMPKERFSAEFPKEGPSILRIQQVVRGDSAAYFCASSPGSGGPGETQYFGPGTRLLVL.

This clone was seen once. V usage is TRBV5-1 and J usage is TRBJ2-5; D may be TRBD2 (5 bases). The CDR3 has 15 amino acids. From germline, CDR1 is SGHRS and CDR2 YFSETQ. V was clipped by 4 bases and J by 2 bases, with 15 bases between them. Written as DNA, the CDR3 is TGCGCCAGCAGCCGAGCCCCGGGAAGACAAGAGACCCAGTACTTC. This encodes CASSRAPGRQETQYF.

The CDR3 is CATSRVTFSGEGLAKNIQYF. The CDR3 DNA reads as TGTGCCACCAGCAGAGTTACGTTCAGCGGGGAAGGACTAGCCAAAAACATTCAGTACTTC. The genes are TRBV15 and TRBJ2-4; 7 bases are a match to TRBD2. The CDR3 covers 20 residues. Germline V gene lookup returns CDR1 LNHNV and CDR2 YYDKDF (reference sequence). V shed 1 base, J shed 0 bases, and the junction held 15 bases outside the gene matches.

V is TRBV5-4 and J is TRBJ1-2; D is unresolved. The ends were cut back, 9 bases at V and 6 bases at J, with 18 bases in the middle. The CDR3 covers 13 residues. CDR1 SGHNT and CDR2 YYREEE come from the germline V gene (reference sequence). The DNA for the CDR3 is TGTGCCACCTATGGCGGCAAGAAAAATGGCTACACCTTC. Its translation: CATYGGKKNGYTF.

Written as DNA, the CDR3 is TGTGCCAGCAGCTTAGGTGGACAGTCCTACAATGAGCAGTTCTTC. Translating it yields CASSLGGQSYNEQFF. The genes are TRBV11-2 and TRBJ2-1; perhaps TRBD1 as D (6 bases). CDR1 and CDR2 from the germline V gene are SGHAT and FQNNGV. Trimming stripped 1 base from V and 1 base from J, with 8 bases between. CDR3 size: 15 residues.

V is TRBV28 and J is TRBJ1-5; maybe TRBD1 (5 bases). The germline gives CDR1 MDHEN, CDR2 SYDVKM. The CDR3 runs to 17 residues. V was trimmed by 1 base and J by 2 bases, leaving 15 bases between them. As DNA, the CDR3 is TGTGCCAGCAGTTTATCTAAGGGACTAGTTCGCAATCAGCCCCAGCATTTT. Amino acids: CASSLSKGLVRNQPQHF.

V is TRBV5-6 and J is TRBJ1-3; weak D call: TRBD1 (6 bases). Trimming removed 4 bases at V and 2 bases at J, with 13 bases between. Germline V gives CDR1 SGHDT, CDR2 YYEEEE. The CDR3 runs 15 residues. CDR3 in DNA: TGTGCCAGCAGCCTTGGACAGTCTCCTGGAAACACCATATATTTT. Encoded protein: CASSLGQSPGNTIYF.

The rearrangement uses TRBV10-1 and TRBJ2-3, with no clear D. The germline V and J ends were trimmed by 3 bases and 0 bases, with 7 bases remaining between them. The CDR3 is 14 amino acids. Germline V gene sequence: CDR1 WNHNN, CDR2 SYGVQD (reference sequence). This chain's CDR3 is CASSEELSTDTQYF. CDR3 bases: TGCGCCAGCAGTGAAGAACTGAGCACAGATACGCAGTATTTT.

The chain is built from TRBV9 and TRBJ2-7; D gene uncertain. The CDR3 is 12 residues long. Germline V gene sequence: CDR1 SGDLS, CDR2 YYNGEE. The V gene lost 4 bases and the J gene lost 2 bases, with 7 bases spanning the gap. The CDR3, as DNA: TGTGCCAGCAGCCCCTCCGCCTACGAGCAGTACTTC. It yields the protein CASSPSAYEQYF.

In DNA form, the CDR3 reads TGTGCCAGCAGTTTAGTGGGGGGGGTCCCAGATACGCAGTATTTT. Its translation is CASSLVGGVPDTQYF. The V gene is TRBV28, the J gene TRBJ2-3; the match to TRBD2 covers 7 bases. In germline, CDR1 is MDHEN, CDR2 SYDVKM. The CDR3 covers 15 residues. With 2 bases clipped from V and 4 bases from J, the junction kept 6 bases outside the gene matches.

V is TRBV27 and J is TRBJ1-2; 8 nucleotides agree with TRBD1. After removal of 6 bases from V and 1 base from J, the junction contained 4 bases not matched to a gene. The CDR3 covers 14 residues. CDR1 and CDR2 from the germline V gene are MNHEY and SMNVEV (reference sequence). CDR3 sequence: CASSPDRGNYGYTF. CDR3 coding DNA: TGTGCCAGCAGCCCCGACAGGGGTAACTATGGCTACACCTTC.